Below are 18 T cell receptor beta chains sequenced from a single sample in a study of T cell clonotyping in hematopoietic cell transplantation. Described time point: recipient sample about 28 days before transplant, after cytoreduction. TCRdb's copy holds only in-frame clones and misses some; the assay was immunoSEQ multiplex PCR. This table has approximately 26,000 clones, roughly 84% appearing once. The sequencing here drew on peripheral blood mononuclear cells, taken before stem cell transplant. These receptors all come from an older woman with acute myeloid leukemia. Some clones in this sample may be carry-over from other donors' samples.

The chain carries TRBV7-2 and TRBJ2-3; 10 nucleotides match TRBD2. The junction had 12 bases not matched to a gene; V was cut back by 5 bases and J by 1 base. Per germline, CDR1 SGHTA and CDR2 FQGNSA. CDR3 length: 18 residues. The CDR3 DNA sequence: TGTGCCAGCAGCCTCCCCTGGGGTGGGACTAGCGGCACAGATACGCAGTATTTT. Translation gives CASSLPWGGTSGTDTQYF.

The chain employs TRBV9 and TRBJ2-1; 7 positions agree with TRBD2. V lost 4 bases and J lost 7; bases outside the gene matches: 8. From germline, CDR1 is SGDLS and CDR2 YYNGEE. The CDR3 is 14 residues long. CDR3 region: CASSSLAVGNEQFF. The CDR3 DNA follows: TGTGCCAGCAGCTCCCTAGCGGTAGGAAATGAGCAGTTCTTC.

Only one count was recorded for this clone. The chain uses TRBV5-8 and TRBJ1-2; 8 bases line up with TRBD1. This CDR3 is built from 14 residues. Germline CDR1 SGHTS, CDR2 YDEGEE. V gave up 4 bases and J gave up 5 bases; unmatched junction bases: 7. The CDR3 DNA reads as TGTGCCAGCAGCATGGACAGGGTGGGGTATGGCTACACCTTC. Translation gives CASSMDRVGYGYTF. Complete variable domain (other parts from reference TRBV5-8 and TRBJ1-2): EAGVTQSPTHLIKTRGQQATLRCSPISGHTSVYWYQQALGLGLQFLLWYDEGEERNRGNFPPRFSGRQFPNYSSELNVNALELEDSALYLCASSMDRVGYGYTFGSGTRLTVV.

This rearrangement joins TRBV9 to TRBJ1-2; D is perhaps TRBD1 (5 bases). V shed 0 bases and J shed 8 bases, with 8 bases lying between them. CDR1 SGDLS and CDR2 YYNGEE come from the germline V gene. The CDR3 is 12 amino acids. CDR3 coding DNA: TGTGCCAGCAGCGTAGGGGGGGAGGGCTACACCTTC. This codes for CASSVGGEGYTF.

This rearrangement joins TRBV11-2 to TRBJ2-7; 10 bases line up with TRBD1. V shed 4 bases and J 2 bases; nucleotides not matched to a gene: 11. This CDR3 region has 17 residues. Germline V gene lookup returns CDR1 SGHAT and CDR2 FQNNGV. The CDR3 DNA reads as TGTGCCAGCAGCTCACTTCCGGGACAGGGGCGGACCTACGAGCAGTACTTC. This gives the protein CASSSLPGQGRTYEQYF. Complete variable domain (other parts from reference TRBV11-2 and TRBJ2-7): EAGVAQSPRYKIIEKRQSVAFWCNPISGHATLYWYQQILGQGPKLLIQFQNNGVVDDSQLPKDRFSAERLKGVDSTLKIQPAKLEDSAVYLCASSSLPGQGRTYEQYFGPGTRLTVT.

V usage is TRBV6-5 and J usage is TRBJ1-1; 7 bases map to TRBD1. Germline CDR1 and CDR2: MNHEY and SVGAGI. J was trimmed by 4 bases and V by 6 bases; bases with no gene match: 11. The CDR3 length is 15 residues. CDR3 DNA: TGTGCCAGCAGCCCTCGGACAGGAGCGGGCACTGAAGCTTTCTTT. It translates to CASSPRTGAGTEAFF.

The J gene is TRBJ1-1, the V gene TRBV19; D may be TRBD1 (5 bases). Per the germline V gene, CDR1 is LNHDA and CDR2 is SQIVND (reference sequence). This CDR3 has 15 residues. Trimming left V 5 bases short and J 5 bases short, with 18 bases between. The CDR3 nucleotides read TGTGCCAGTAGTCCGGCGGGGGGGAGAAGGACTGAAGCTTTCTTT. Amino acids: CASSPAGGRRTEAFF.

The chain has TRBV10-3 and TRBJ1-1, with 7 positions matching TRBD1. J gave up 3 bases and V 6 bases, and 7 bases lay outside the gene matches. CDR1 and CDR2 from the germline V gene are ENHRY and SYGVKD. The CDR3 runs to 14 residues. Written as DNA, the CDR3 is TGTGCCATCAGCCTGACAGGGATGGACACTGAAGCTTTCTTT. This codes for CAISLTGMDTEAFF.

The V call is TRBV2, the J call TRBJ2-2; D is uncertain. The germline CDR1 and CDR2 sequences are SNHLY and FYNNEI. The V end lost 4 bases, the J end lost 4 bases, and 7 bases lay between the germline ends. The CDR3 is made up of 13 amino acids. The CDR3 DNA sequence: TGTGCCAGCAGTGTAAAGAGCACCGGGGAGCTGTTTTTT. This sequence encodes CASSVKSTGELFF. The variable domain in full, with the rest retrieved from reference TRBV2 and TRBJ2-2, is EPEVTQTPSHQVTQMGQEVILRCVPISNHLYFYWYRQILGQKVEFLVSFYNNEISEKSEIFDDQFSVERPDGSNFTLKIRSTKLEDSAMYFCASSVKSTGELFFGEGSRLTVL.

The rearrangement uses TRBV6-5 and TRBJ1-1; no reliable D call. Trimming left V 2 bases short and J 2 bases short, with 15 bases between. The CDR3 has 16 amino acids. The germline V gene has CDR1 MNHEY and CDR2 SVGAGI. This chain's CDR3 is CASSYDPLGLNTEAFF. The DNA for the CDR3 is TGTGCCAGCAGTTACGATCCACTGGGCCTTAACACTGAAGCTTTCTTT.

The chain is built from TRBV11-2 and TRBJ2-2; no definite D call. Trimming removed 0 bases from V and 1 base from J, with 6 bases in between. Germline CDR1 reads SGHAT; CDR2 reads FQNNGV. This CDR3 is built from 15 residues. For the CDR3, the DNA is TGTGCCAGCAGCTTAGATTGGGGGAACACCGGGGAGCTGTTTTTT. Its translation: CASSLDWGNTGELFF.

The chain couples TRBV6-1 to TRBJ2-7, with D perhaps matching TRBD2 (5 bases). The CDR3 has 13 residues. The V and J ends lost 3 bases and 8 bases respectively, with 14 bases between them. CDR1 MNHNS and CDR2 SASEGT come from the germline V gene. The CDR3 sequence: CASSESPLGKQYF. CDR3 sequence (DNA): TGTGCCAGCAGTGAGAGTCCACTCGGGAAGCAGTACTTC.

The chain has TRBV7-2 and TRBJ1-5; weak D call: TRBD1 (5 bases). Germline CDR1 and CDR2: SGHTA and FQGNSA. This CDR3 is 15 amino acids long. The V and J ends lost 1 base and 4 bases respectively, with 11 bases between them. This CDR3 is CASSLVEGQNQPQHF. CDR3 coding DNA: TGTGCCAGCAGCTTAGTTGAGGGGCAGAATCAGCCCCAGCATTTT.

The CDR3 spells CASSVLSSSEQYF. As DNA, the CDR3 is TGTGCCAGCAGCGTACTTTCTAGCAGCGAGCAGTACTTC. The chain has TRBV9 and TRBJ2-7; D might be TRBD2 (5 bases). Trimming stripped 1 base from V and 6 bases from J, with 11 bases between. There are 13 residues in the CDR3. The germline CDR1 and CDR2 sequences are SGDLS and YYNGEE.

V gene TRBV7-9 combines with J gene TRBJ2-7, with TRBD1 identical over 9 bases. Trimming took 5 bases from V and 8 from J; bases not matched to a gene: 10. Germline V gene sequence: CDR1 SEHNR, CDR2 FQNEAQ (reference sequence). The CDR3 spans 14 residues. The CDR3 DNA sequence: TGTGCCAGCAGCAGCCGGGACAGGGCTACCAAGCAGTACTTC. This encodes CASSSRDRATKQYF.

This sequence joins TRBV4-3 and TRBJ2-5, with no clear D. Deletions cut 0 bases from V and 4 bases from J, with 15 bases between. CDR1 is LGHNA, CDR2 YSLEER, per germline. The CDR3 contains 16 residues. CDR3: CASSQDWIALGETQYF. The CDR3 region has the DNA TGCGCCAGCAGCCAAGATTGGATTGCTTTGGGAGAGACCCAGTACTTC.

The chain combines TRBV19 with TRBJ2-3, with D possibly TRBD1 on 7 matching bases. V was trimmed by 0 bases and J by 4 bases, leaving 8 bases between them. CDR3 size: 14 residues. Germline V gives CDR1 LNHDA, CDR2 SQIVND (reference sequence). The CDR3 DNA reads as TGTGCCAGTAGTATAGACAGGGGGGCAGATACGCAGTATTTT. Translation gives CASSIDRGADTQYF.

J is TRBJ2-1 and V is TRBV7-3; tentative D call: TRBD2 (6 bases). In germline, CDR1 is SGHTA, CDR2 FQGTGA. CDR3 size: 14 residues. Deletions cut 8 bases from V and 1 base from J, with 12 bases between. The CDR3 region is CASGLGGSYNEQFF. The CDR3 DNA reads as TGTGCCAGCGGCCTGGGGGGTTCCTACAATGAGCAGTTCTTC.